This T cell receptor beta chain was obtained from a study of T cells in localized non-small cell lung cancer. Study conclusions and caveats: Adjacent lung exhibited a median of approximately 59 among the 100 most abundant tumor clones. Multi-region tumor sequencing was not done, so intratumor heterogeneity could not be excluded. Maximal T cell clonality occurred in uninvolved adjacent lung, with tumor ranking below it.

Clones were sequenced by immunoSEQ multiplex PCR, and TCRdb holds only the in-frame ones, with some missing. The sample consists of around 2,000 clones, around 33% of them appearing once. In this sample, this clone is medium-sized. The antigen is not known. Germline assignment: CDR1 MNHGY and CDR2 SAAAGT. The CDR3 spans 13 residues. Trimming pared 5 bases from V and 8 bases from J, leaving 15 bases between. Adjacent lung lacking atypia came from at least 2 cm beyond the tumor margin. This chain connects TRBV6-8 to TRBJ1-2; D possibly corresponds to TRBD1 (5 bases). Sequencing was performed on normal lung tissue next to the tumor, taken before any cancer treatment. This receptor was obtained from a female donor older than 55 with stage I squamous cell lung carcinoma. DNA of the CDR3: TGTGCCAGCAGTGCCGAGAGGGGTCGGGGCTACACCTTC. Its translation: CASSAERGRGYTF.